This TCR beta chain was found in a study of brain metastases from non-small cell lung cancer. Sequencing used immunoSEQ multiplex PCR; TCRdb keeps in-frame clones, though not all of them. The sample contains roughly 4,800 clones, around four fifths of which appear only once. V lost 5 bases and J lost 7; bases outside the gene matches: 15. CDR3 size: 17 residues. Germline CDR1 and CDR2: LNHDA and SQIVND (reference sequence). V and J are TRBV19 and TRBJ2-3; 10 bases map to TRBD2. Sequencing used tumor-adjacent normal tissue. The sequence derives from a donor aged 40 or over with non-small cell lung cancer. DNA of the CDR3: TGTGCCAGTAGTCGCCTTTCAGCGGGAGGGCGGACAAATACGCAGTATTTT. Its protein product is CASSRLSAGGRTNTQYF.